This TCR beta chain came from a study of T cells after yellow fever vaccination. Study-wide results and caveats: Abundant clonotypes from the bulk population could have been carried over as contaminants into FACS-sorted repertoires.

In this sample, this clonotype turned up a few times. Its antigen remains unknown. The V and J ends lost 0 bases and 7 bases, in that order; junction bases with no gene match: 11. This CDR3 comprises 18 residues. Germline CDR1 reads MGHRA; CDR2 reads YSYEKL. TCRdb called the 5' RACE reads again in MiXCR, with one record for every CDR3 protein. The sample has 100,000 to 150,000 distinct CDR3 sequences, over 12% seen once. Sequencing was performed on CD8+ T cells sorted from PBMCs, taken 5 days after the yellow fever booster vaccination. The sequence was obtained from a man in his late teens or twenties who received the YFV17D yellow fever vaccine. The chain is built from TRBV4-1 and TRBJ2-2; 10 bases fit TRBD2. CDR3 DNA: TGCGCCAGCAGCCAAGATTTGCCAGCGGGGGGGCCCGGCGGGGAGCTGTTTTTT. Its translation is CASSQDLPAGGPGGELFF.